A selection of T cell receptor beta chains follows, all from one sample in a study of T cells expressing NK-cell markers. TCRdb processed the 5' RACE reads again and assigns one entry to each CDR3 protein, with no DNA. The table counts over 250,000 distinct CDR3 sequences; around 4.3% lies in the top ten. Sequenced sample: blood T cells: a sorted CD56 or NKG2C T cell subset, CD4+ or CD8+ T cells, or bulk PBMC T cells (not recorded which). These receptors were taken from a woman between 18 and 70 years old in good health. Each CDR3 is given with its conserved first and last residue.

j_gene	v_gene	CDR3aa
TRBJ2-3	TRBV7-3	CASSLTGGSTDTQYF
TRBJ2-3	TRBV29-1	CSGGQGGDWGTQYF
TRBJ1-5	TRBV19	CASSRTVNQPQHF
TRBJ1-6	TRBV20-1	CSARQTREFSPLHF
TRBJ2-4	TRBV18	CASSPGTLGNIQYF
TRBJ2-1	TRBV18	CASSPVSSGGLNEQFF
TRBJ1-1	TRBV29-1	CSATGGRNTEAFF
TRBJ2-3	TRBV6-1	CASSDGRNIDTQYF
TRBJ2-5	TRBV7-9	CASSLTGVETQYF
TRBJ2-3	TRBV12-3/TRBV12-4	CASNPSGVVGWGADTQYF
TRBJ2-3	TRBV5-6	CASSTRGTDTQYF
TRBJ2-7	TRBV7-2	CASSLVSEQYF
TRBJ2-3	TRBV25-1	CASSSKTDTQYF
TRBJ2-3	TRBV20-1	CSGVIAPSMTDTQYF
TRBJ1-3	TRBV20-1	CSARDLGRFSGNTIYF